This TCR beta chain is drawn from a study of cytomegalovirus exposure and HLA in healthy donors. CDR3 length equals 13 residues. CDR1 and CDR2 (germline): MNHEY, SMNVEV (reference sequence). Between the trimmed V and J ends, which lost 3 bases and 1 base, there was a span of 7 bases. Primers included in the PCR were 60 Vbeta and 13 Jbeta primers. The method was immunoSEQ multiplex PCR; TCRdb's version includes in-frame clones alone and lacks a portion of them. The sample yields tens of thousands of clones, 70% to 90% seen once. Sequenced input: PBMCs. V and J are TRBV27 and TRBJ2-7, with a possible D match to TRBD1 (5 bases). The clonotype was recovered from a man aged 25 to 40 in good health and CMV-seropositive. This CDR3 reads CASSFQGSYEQYF. As DNA, the CDR3 is TGTGCCAGCAGTTTTCAGGGATCCTACGAGCAGTACTTC.